The 13 T cell receptor beta chains presented below share a single source sample, sequenced in a study of blood T cell repertoires in COVID-19. Profiling relied on immunoSEQ multiplex PCR, and the TCRdb table lists in-frame clones only, not all of them. This sample yields 15,000 to 20,000 clones, of which 90% to 95% are seen a single time; more than 5.5% belongs to the top ten. Material: peripheral blood. Receptor source: a human donor in a cohort sampled during active COVID-19.

This clone has just a few counts. The chain joins TRBV19 to TRBJ1-5; no clear D. The germline V gene encodes CDR1 LNHDA and CDR2 SQIVND (reference sequence). CDR3 size: 15 residues. Here the CDR3 DNA reads TGTGGCAAATCCGCCCGGGAGGATAGCAATCAGCCCCAGCATTTT. This encodes CGKSAREDSNQPQHF.

The chain couples TRBV29-1 to TRBJ2-3, with TRBD2 matching over 7 bases. The CDR3 spans 13 residues. V lost 1 base, J lost 5 bases, and 3 bases stayed unmatched. Germline lookup yields CDR1 SQVTM and CDR2 ANQGSEA. The DNA for the CDR3 is TGCAGCGTTGAAGGCGGGAGAAAAGATACGCAGTATTTT. Its protein is CSVEGGRKDTQYF.

CDR3 DNA sequence: TGTGCCAGCAGCTATACTAGAGACAATGAGCAGTTCTTC. This gives the protein CASSYTRDNEQFF. The chain joins TRBV7-3 to TRBJ2-1, with D possibly being TRBD2 (5 bases). Deletions cut 4 bases from V and 5 bases from J, with 9 bases between. This CDR3 has 13 residues. The V gene's germline CDR1 is SGHTA and CDR2 FQGTGA.

This clone was counted a few times. The chain is built from TRBV4-1 and TRBJ1-5; D unclear. Trimming removed 0 bases at V and 4 bases at J, with 10 bases between. This CDR3 spans 15 amino acids. CDR1 and CDR2 (germline): MGHRA, YSYEKL. The CDR3 nucleotides are TGCGCCAGCAGCCAAGATCGGGGAAAGAATCAGCCCCAGCATTTT. Its protein is CASSQDRGKNQPQHF.

This chain joins TRBV14 and TRBJ2-1; the match to TRBD1 covers 8 bases. Germline CDR1 SGHDN, CDR2 FVKESK. The CDR3 runs 14 residues. J gave up 7 bases and V 3 bases, and 5 bases lay outside the gene matches. CDR3 sequence reads: CASSQQGARNEQFF. The CDR3 region has the DNA TGTGCCAGCAGCCAGCAGGGGGCAAGGAATGAGCAGTTCTTC.

J is TRBJ2-2 and V is TRBV11-3, with a tentative D call TRBD2 (6 bases). V was trimmed by 5 bases and J by 5 bases, leaving 12 bases between them. In germline, CDR1 is SGHNT, CDR2 YENEEA. This CDR3 contains 14 residues. The CDR3 spells CASSRGGLTGELFF. The CDR3 DNA reads as TGTGCCAGCAGCCGGGGAGGCCTAACCGGGGAGCTGTTTTTT.

V and J are TRBV10-3 and TRBJ1-2; a weak D match, TRBD1 (5 bases). This CDR3 region has 16 residues. V gave up 0 bases and J gave up 3 bases, with 14 bases separating them. CDR1 is ENHRY, CDR2 SYGVKD, per germline. The CDR3 sequence is CAISESWGDGDYGYTF. The DNA of the CDR3 is TGTGCCATCAGTGAGTCCTGGGGCGATGGGGACTATGGCTACACCTTC.

The V and J genes are TRBV2 and TRBJ2-7; 10 bases map to TRBD2. This CDR3 has 17 residues. Germline loops: CDR1 SNHLY, CDR2 FYNNEI. V shed 1 base, J shed 1 base, and the junction held 7 bases outside the gene matches. DNA for the CDR3: TGTGCCAGCAGTGAAGAGCGGGAGGGCTTAAGGTCCTACGAGCAGTACTTC. Its translation: CASSEEREGLRSYEQYF.

The J gene is TRBJ2-2, the V gene TRBV11-3, with D perhaps matching TRBD2 (5 bases). CDR3 length: 14 residues. With 5 bases removed from V and 5 bases from J, the gap between germline ends came to 12 bases. Per the germline V gene, CDR1 is SGHNT and CDR2 is YENEEA. CDR3 protein: CASSRLKSTGELFF. The CDR3 nucleotides read TGTGCCAGCAGCAGACTAAAATCGACCGGGGAGCTGTTTTTT.

This clone has a single count. The rearrangement links TRBV6-6 to TRBJ1-1, with 8 bases aligning to TRBD1. CDR3 length: 15 residues. Germline loops: CDR1 MNHNY, CDR2 SVGAGI (reference sequence). J gave up 4 bases and V 8 bases, and 12 bases lay outside the gene matches. CDR3: CASGGGQGLGTEAFF. The CDR3 DNA is TGTGCCAGCGGGGGCGGACAGGGTCTAGGCACTGAAGCTTTCTTT.

The genes are TRBV11-2 and TRBJ2-1, with 9 bases identical to TRBD1. CDR3 length equals 13 residues. Trimming at V came to 11 bases and at J to 3 bases, leaving 5 bases not matched to a gene. CDR1 and CDR2 from the germline V gene are SGHAT and FQNNGV. CDR3 sequence reads: CASRGQGYNEQFF. The CDR3 DNA is TGTGCCTCCCGGGGACAGGGCTACAATGAGCAGTTCTTC. The entire variable domain, with the rest obtained from reference TRBV11-2 and TRBJ2-1, is as follows: EAGVAQSPRYKIIEKRQSVAFWCNPISGHATLYWYQQILGQGPKLLIQFQNNGVVDDSQLPKDRFSAERLKGVDSTLKIQPAKLEDSAVYLCASRGQGYNEQFFGPGTRLTVL.

The J gene is TRBJ2-5, the V gene TRBV7-2; D remains ambiguous. Germline loops: CDR1 SGHTA, CDR2 FQGNSA. The CDR3 totals 13 residues. Deletions cut 3 bases from V and 5 bases from J, with 10 bases between. The CDR3 DNA follows: TGTGCCAGCAGCTTTCGCCTAACGGAGACCCAGTACTTC. It is translated as CASSFRLTETQYF.

The chain uses TRBV18 and TRBJ1-1; maybe TRBD1 (5 bases). V was clipped by 3 bases and J by 5 bases, with 19 bases between them. The CDR3 sequence is 16 residues long. CDR1 is KGHSH, CDR2 LQKENI, per germline. CDR3 nucleotides: TGTGCCAGCTCACCGTTAGATACCGTGGGGGGAACTGAAGCTTTCTTT. Translation gives CASSPLDTVGGTEAFF.